This T cell receptor (beta chain) was retrieved from a study of blood T cells in healthy people across ages. Overall study context: Roughly one uniquely barcoded beta molecule per two T cells was captured. Points from the study as a whole: While age rose, TCR beta diversity per million T cells dropped in a roughly linear way.

This clonotype was counted many times. Its antigen is unknown. Primed by a sample-barcoded 5' primer and a J-beta primer mix, a second PCR proceeded for roughly 7 to 12 cycles. TCRdb re-called the 5' RACE reads through MiXCR, storing one row per CDR3 protein. The top ten clones hold about 15% of a sample with hundreds of thousands of distinct CDR3 sequences, about 28% of them seen once. With V trimmed by 0 bases and J by 9 bases, 6 bases remained unmatched. CDR3 length: 16 amino acids. Germline V lookup: CDR1 SGHTA, CDR2 FQGNSA. The chain links TRBV7-2 to TRBJ2-1, with 12 nucleotides matching TRBD1. Sequencing was carried out using blood. This TCR was recovered from an elderly woman in good health. The CDR3 region is CASSLASGTGGGEQFF. The CDR3 bases are TGTGCCAGCAGCTTAGCTTCCGGGACAGGGGGCGGTGAGCAGTTCTTC. The full variable domain, completed using reference TRBV7-2 and TRBJ2-1, is GAGVSQSPSNKVTEKGKDVELRCDPISGHTALYWYRQSLGQGLEFLIYFQGNSAPDKSGLPSDRFSAERTGGSVSTLTIQRTQQEDSAVYLCASSLASGTGGGEQFFGPGTRLTVL.